These 27 T cell receptor beta chains originate from one sample sequenced in a study of cytomegalovirus exposure and HLA in healthy donors listed by TCRdb under 2017. Libraries came from the immunoSEQ multiplex PCR assay. A mixture of 60 forward primers for TCR Vbeta segments and 13 reverse primers for TCR Jbeta segments was used in the multiplex PCR. TCRdb obtained this table from immuneACCESS and retained in-frame rearrangements with V and J assigned. These tables miss some clones; where compared with another copy, unresolved V genes account for less than half of the shortfall, and the remainder is unexplained. The sample has more than 95,000 clones on record, 75% to 85% of them singletons. Of the sample, 2% to 2.5% is held by the ten largest clones. Sequences were obtained from PBMCs. The receptors were sampled from a man aged 25-45 years in good health and CMV-seronegative.

The chain links TRBV11-2 to TRBJ2-7, with D unresolved. This CDR3 is 12 amino acids long. Trimming left V 5 bases short and J 5 bases short, with 10 bases between. CDR1 and CDR2 (germline): SGHAT, FQNNGV. CDR3 nucleotide sequence: TGTGCCAGCAGCCTCGGAGTCCACGAGCAGTACTTC. As protein: CASSLGVHEQYF.

The chain joins TRBV25-1 to TRBJ2-3; D might be TRBD2 (6 bases). The CDR3 extends over 16 amino acids. CDR1 MGHDK and CDR2 SYGVNS come from the germline V gene. V dropped 1 base and J dropped 0 bases, with 11 bases sitting between them. CDR3 residues: CASSEWSSGSTDTQYF. The CDR3 DNA reads TGTGCCAGCAGTGAATGGAGTAGCGGCAGCACAGATACGCAGTATTTT.

The chain joins TRBV6-1 to TRBJ2-7, with D possibly being TRBD2 (5 bases). Germline V gene data show CDR1 as MNHNS and CDR2 as SASEGT. Deletions cut 2 bases from V and 3 bases from J, with 14 bases between. The CDR3 length is 15 residues. The CDR3 is CASSERLRAGYEQYF. The CDR3 DNA is TGTGCCAGCAGTGAACGGTTGAGGGCCGGCTACGAGCAGTACTTC.

The rearrangement uses TRBV19 and TRBJ1-5; TRBD1 might be the D (6 bases). The CDR3 consists of 15 residues. The germline V and J ends were trimmed by 4 bases and 7 bases, with 17 bases remaining between them. The germline CDR1 and CDR2 sequences are LNHDA and SQIVND (reference sequence). In DNA form, the CDR3 reads TGTGCCAGTAGTAGTTACAGGGTAGGCCAGCAGCCCCAGCATTTT. Translated: CASSSYRVGQQPQHF.

This sequence joins TRBV2 and TRBJ2-5, with a weak D call TRBD2 (6 bases). CDR1 is SNHLY, CDR2 FYNNEI, per germline. The CDR3 is 12 residues long. V shed 10 bases and J shed 5 bases, with 14 bases lying between them. The CDR3 DNA is TGTGCCACTAAGCAGGAGGGGGAGACCCAGTACTTC. It yields the protein CATKQEGETQYF.

The genes are TRBV2 and TRBJ1-2; D is uncertain. The CDR3 extends over 12 amino acids. The V gene lost 4 bases and the J gene lost 4 bases, with 7 bases spanning the gap. CDR1 SNHLY and CDR2 FYNNEI come from the germline V gene. The CDR3 bases are TGTGCCAGCAGTGGGGAGGGCTATGGCTACACCTTC. This encodes CASSGEGYGYTF. Supplemented by reference TRBV2 and TRBJ1-2, the full variable domain reads EPEVTQTPSHQVTQMGQEVILRCVPISNHLYFYWYRQILGQKVEFLVSFYNNEISEKSEIFDDQFSVERPDGSNFTLKIRSTKLEDSAMYFCASSGEGYGYTFGSGTRLTVV.

This chain links TRBV28 with TRBJ2-1; 11 nucleotides match TRBD2. Germline V gene sequence: CDR1 MDHEN, CDR2 SYDVKM. CDR3 length equals 15 residues. V was pared by 5 bases and J by 7 bases, with 7 bases of the junction left unmatched. CDR3 residues: CASSPQLAGENEQFF. The CDR3 nucleotides are TGTGCCAGCAGTCCGCAACTAGCGGGGGAAAATGAGCAGTTCTTC.

The rearrangement joins TRBV5-4 to TRBJ1-1; D may be TRBD1 (5 bases). The CDR3 length is 16 residues. Trimming cost V 3 bases and J 3 bases, with 18 bases left between them. The germline gives CDR1 SGHNT, CDR2 YYREEE (reference sequence). As DNA, the CDR3 is TGTGCCAGCAGCTGGGGACTGCAGGGTCTGTACACTGAAGCTTTCTTT. This codes for CASSWGLQGLYTEAFF. Full variable domain (remainder filled in from reference TRBV5-4 and TRBJ1-1): ETGVTQSPTHLIKTRGQQVTLRCSSQSGHNTVSWYQQALGQGPQFIFQYYREEENGRGNFPPRFSGLQFPNYSSELNVNALELDDSALYLCASSWGLQGLYTEAFFGQGTRLTVV.

The rearrangement joins TRBV6-5 to TRBJ1-1; D unclear. Germline V gene data show CDR1 as MNHEY and CDR2 as SVGAGI. The V gene lost 6 bases and the J gene lost 2 bases, with 13 bases spanning the gap. The CDR3 consists of 14 residues. CDR3 sequence: CASSLERINTEAFF. The CDR3 DNA follows: TGTGCCAGCAGCCTCGAGAGGATAAACACTGAAGCTTTCTTT.

The genes are TRBV5-4 and TRBJ2-7, with D possibly matching TRBD1 (6 bases). Looked up from germline, CDR1 is SGHNT and CDR2 is YYREEE (reference sequence). V shed 4 bases and J shed 0 bases, with 20 bases lying between them. The CDR3 runs 17 residues. CDR3 sequence: CASSLLGASLSSYEQYF. CDR3 nucleotides: TGTGCCAGCAGCCTCCTGGGGGCTTCATTGAGCTCCTACGAGCAGTACTTC.

This chain connects TRBV5-4 to TRBJ2-1; D is possibly TRBD2 (6 bases). V lost 4 bases and J 9 bases, leaving 11 bases between the germline ends. Germline V lookup: CDR1 SGHNT, CDR2 YYREEE (reference sequence). CDR3 length: 12 residues. The CDR3 spells CASSLGGFEQFF. DNA for the CDR3: TGTGCCAGCAGCCTTGGGGGGTTTGAGCAGTTCTTC. The full variable domain, its missing parts supplied by reference TRBV5-4 and TRBJ2-1, is ETGVTQSPTHLIKTRGQQVTLRCSSQSGHNTVSWYQQALGQGPQFIFQYYREEENGRGNFPPRFSGLQFPNYSSELNVNALELDDSALYLCASSLGGFEQFFGPGTRLTVL.

The chain joins TRBV19 to TRBJ1-1, with 9 bases fitting TRBD1. Looked up from germline, CDR1 is LNHDA and CDR2 is SQIVND (reference sequence). The length of the CDR3 is 15 residues. Trimming removed 4 bases from V and 7 bases from J; junction bases left unmatched: 10. Written as DNA, the CDR3 is TGTGCCAGTAGTAGGGACAGGGCTTGGCCAAGTGAAGCTTTCTTT. Amino acids: CASSRDRAWPSEAFF.

The V and J genes are TRBV28 and TRBJ1-4, with D perhaps matching TRBD1 (5 bases). The CDR3 extends over 14 amino acids. Germline CDR1 MDHEN, CDR2 SYDVKM. Trimming took off 5 bases at V and 6 bases at J, with 13 bases between the two ends. The CDR3 sequence is CASSTGTSHEKLFF. CDR3 DNA: TGTGCCAGCAGTACGGGGACTTCCCATGAAAAACTGTTTTTT.

The CDR3 here is CASTFTGFGANVLTF. The CDR3 DNA reads TGTGCCAGTACTTTTACAGGCTTTGGGGCCAACGTCCTGACTTTC. The V and J genes are TRBV19 and TRBJ2-6, with a weak D call TRBD1 (5 bases). The CDR3 covers 15 residues. V was shortened by 7 bases and J by 3 bases, with 13 bases between the two germline ends. Germline CDR1 LNHDA, CDR2 SQIVND (reference sequence).

This clone was seen more than once but under ten times. The chain is built from TRBV7-2 and TRBJ2-1, with TRBD1 matching over 8 bases. The CDR3 contains 15 residues. Trimming at V came to 5 bases and at J to 4 bases, leaving 7 bases not matched to a gene. Looked up from germline, CDR1 is SGHTA and CDR2 is FQGNSA. The CDR3: CASSTSQGAYNEQFF. The CDR3 DNA sequence: TGTGCCAGCAGCACAAGCCAGGGGGCGTACAATGAGCAGTTCTTC.

This sequence joins TRBV5-1 and TRBJ2-7; D might be TRBD1 (5 bases). Germline CDR1 reads SGHRS; CDR2 reads YFSETQ. Trimming pared 2 bases from V and 5 bases from J, leaving 11 bases between. This CDR3 has 13 amino acids. The DNA of the CDR3 is TGCGCCAGCAGCTTCTCAGGGCGTGACGAGCAGTACTTC. Encoded protein: CASSFSGRDEQYF.

On this clone itself: Its ends do not fully match the called genes, so a read error is possible. This chain joins TRBV28 and TRBJ1-1; TRBD1 might be the D (6 bases). Per germline, CDR1 MDHEN and CDR2 SYDVKM. The CDR3 consists of 14 residues. The CDR3 DNA reads TGTGCCAGCAGTTCTCTTGACAGGAACAGTGAAGCTTTCTTT. Amino acids: CASSSLDRNSEAFF.

This clone has at least ten counts. J is TRBJ1-2 and V is TRBV29-1, with a tentative D call TRBD1 (5 bases). There are 10 residues in the CDR3. Germline V gives CDR1 SQVTM, CDR2 ANQGSEA. V shed 5 bases and J shed 9 bases, with 10 bases lying between them. The CDR3 DNA is TGCAGCGTTTATGGGGCTAGCTACACCTTC. It translates to CSVYGASYTF.

The chain carries TRBV6-6 and TRBJ1-1; 7 positions agree with TRBD1. J was trimmed by 1 base and V by 6 bases; bases with no gene match: 5. This CDR3 has 14 amino acids. The germline V gene encodes CDR1 MNHNY and CDR2 SVGAGI (reference sequence). This CDR3 reads CASRGDSQNTEAFF. In DNA form, the CDR3 reads TGTGCCAGCAGAGGGGACAGCCAGAACACTGAAGCTTTCTTT.

The rearrangement joins TRBV15 to TRBJ1-5; D remains unclear. The ends were cut back, 1 base at V and 6 bases at J, with 13 bases in the middle. The CDR3 covers 15 residues. CDR1 LNHNV and CDR2 YYDKDF come from the germline V gene (reference sequence). Here the CDR3 DNA reads TGTGCCACCAGCAGAGTGGGAGGGAGTGGTCAGCCCCAGCATTTT. Residues: CATSRVGGSGQPQHF.

This chain uses TRBV9 with TRBJ2-3, with TRBD2 matching over 8 bases. The CDR3 loop spans 16 amino acids. Germline V gene data show CDR1 as SGDLS and CDR2 as YYNGEE. J lost 0 bases, V lost 3 bases, and 6 bases had no gene match. The CDR3 sequence is CASSAGGDSSTDTQYF. CDR3 nucleotide sequence: TGTGCCAGCAGCGCGGGAGGGGACTCCAGCACAGATACGCAGTATTTT.

This chain uses TRBV6-6 with TRBJ2-1, with 11 bases matching TRBD2. J gave up 5 bases and V 2 bases, and 2 bases lay outside the gene matches. Germline V CDR1 and CDR2: MNHNY, SVGAGI (reference sequence). The CDR3 loop spans 15 amino acids. In DNA, the CDR3 is TGTGCCAGCAGTTACGTACTAGCGGGAGACAATGAGCAGTTCTTC. Translating gives CASSYVLAGDNEQFF.

The chain links TRBV7-3 to TRBJ2-2; 11 bases match TRBD1. Germline V gives CDR1 SGHTA, CDR2 FQGTGA. This CDR3 comprises 16 residues. The V gene end was trimmed by 3 bases and the J gene end by 5 bases; junction bases not matched to a gene: 5. DNA of the CDR3: TGTGCCAGCAGCTTCCCCCGGGACAGGGGGACCGGGGAGCTGTTTTTT. Protein: CASSFPRDRGTGELFF.

The rearrangement uses TRBV10-3 and TRBJ2-7; 7 bases map to TRBD2. CDR1 and CDR2 (germline): ENHRY, SYGVKD. V was clipped by 6 bases and J by 2 bases; unmatched bases: 4. CDR3 size: 13 residues. CDR3 nucleotides: TGTGCCATCAGGCTAGCGGATACCTACGAGCAGTACTTC. This gives the protein CAIRLADTYEQYF.

This rearrangement joins TRBV7-9 to TRBJ1-2; D remains ambiguous. V was pared by 1 base and J by 4 bases, with 13 bases between. The germline CDR1 and CDR2 sequences are SEHNR and FQNEAQ (reference sequence). The CDR3 is 15 amino acids. The CDR3 DNA reads TGTGCCAGCAGCTTAGAGGCGGCGTACTCCTATGGCTACACCTTC. Translation: CASSLEAAYSYGYTF.

The chain uses TRBV5-8 and TRBJ1-5; 8 nucleotides agree with TRBD1. V was pared by 0 bases and J by 6 bases, with 2 bases of the junction left unmatched. The CDR3 totals 14 residues. From germline, CDR1 is SGHTS and CDR2 YDEGEE. The CDR3 region is CASSLARGRQPQHF. CDR3 nucleotides: TGTGCCAGCAGCTTGGCCAGGGGGCGTCAGCCCCAGCATTTT.

This clone was seen a few times. This chain uses TRBV27 with TRBJ2-2, with a weak D call TRBD2 (5 bases). V was clipped by 6 bases and J by 7 bases, with 12 bases between them. The CDR3 is 13 amino acids. Looked up from germline, CDR1 is MNHEY and CDR2 is SMNVEV (reference sequence). The CDR3: CASSTSRGGELFF. CDR3 DNA: TGTGCCAGCAGCACTTCTCGGGGCGGGGAGCTGTTTTTT.